One and the same sample provided the 21 T cell receptor beta chains below, sequenced in a study of blood T cell repertoires in COVID-19. Generated by immunoSEQ multiplex PCR, the TCRdb table keeps only in-frame clones and is missing some. The sample carries approximately 270,000 clones, roughly 84% recorded once. The sample consisted of peripheral blood. The receptors stem from a human donor with COVID-19, enrolled during active disease. The donor label of this sample is uncertain.

The CDR3 loop is CASSVEDGNQPQHF. As DNA, the CDR3 is TGTGCCAGCAGCGTAGAAGACGGGAATCAGCCCCAGCATTTT. V usage is TRBV9 and J usage is TRBJ1-5; no firm D call. Germline lookup yields CDR1 SGDLS and CDR2 YYNGEE. The CDR3 is 14 amino acids. The V gene lost 0 bases and the J gene lost 4 bases, with 8 bases spanning the gap.

DNA for the CDR3: TGTGCCAGCACGGGCGGGACCTACAATGAGCAGTTCTTC. Amino acid sequence: CASTGGTYNEQFF. This chain links TRBV2 with TRBJ2-1, with D tentatively TRBD2 (6 bases). The CDR3 is 13 residues long. Germline V lookup: CDR1 SNHLY, CDR2 FYNNEI. V lost 7 bases, J lost 2 bases, and 9 bases lay in between.

This chain uses TRBV12-3 or TRBV12-4 with TRBJ1-2, with a tentative D call TRBD1 (5 bases). Trimming pared 4 bases from V and 7 bases from J, leaving 13 bases between. CDR3 length: 13 residues. The CDR3 protein is CASSYEGGGGYTF. DNA for the CDR3: TGTGCCAGCAGTTATGAGGGCGGGGGTGGCTACACCTTC.

This chain connects TRBV28 to TRBJ2-3, with D maybe TRBD2 (6 bases). V dropped 8 bases and J dropped 2 bases, with 8 bases sitting between them. Germline CDR1 MDHEN, CDR2 SYDVKM. The CDR3 contains 12 residues. Here the CDR3 DNA reads TGTGCCAGCGGGACTTACACAGATACGCAGTATTTT. This translates into CASGTYTDTQYF.

This rearrangement joins TRBV28 to TRBJ1-3; D is unclear. CDR3 size: 16 residues. V was trimmed by 4 bases and J by 3 bases, leaving 16 bases between them. The germline gives CDR1 MDHEN, CDR2 SYDVKM. The CDR3 DNA reads as TGTGCCAGCAGTTCCAGCGGAGGGAGTGGTGGAAACACCATATATTTT. Its protein product is CASSSSGGSGGNTIYF.

In DNA, the CDR3 is TGTGCCAGTAGTCCCGCCAGGGGTCAGCCCCAGCATTTT. This translates into CASSPARGQPQHF. The V call is TRBV19, the J call TRBJ1-5; a possible D gene is TRBD1 (6 bases). CDR1 and CDR2 (germline): LNHDA, SQIVND (reference sequence). The V and J ends lost 5 bases and 6 bases respectively, with 11 bases between them. This CDR3 has 13 amino acids.

The genes are TRBV19 and TRBJ2-5; D perhaps matches TRBD1 (5 bases). The CDR3 totals 14 residues. The V end lost 0 bases, the J end lost 5 bases, and 10 bases lay between the germline ends. CDR1 is LNHDA and CDR2 is SQIVND in the germline V gene (reference sequence). The CDR3 loop is CASSIDWGRETQYF. CDR3 bases: TGTGCCAGTAGTATAGATTGGGGCCGCGAGACCCAGTACTTC.

This clone has only one observation. This chain connects TRBV19 to TRBJ1-5; a weak D match, TRBD1 (5 bases). Germline V gene lookup returns CDR1 LNHDA and CDR2 SQIVND (reference sequence). The germline V and J ends were trimmed by 7 bases and 4 bases, with 20 bases remaining between them. This CDR3 has 16 residues. CDR3 amino acids: CASNIRPRGSNQPQHF. CDR3 nucleotide sequence: TGTGCCAGTAACATCAGGCCGCGGGGGTCTAATCAGCCCCAGCATTTT.

The V and J genes are TRBV3-1 (or the pseudogene TRBV3-2) and TRBJ2-4; unclear D gene. Germline assignment: CDR1 LGHDT and CDR2 YNNKEL (reference sequence). Trimming stripped 5 bases from V and 1 base from J, with 9 bases between. CDR3 length: 14 residues. The CDR3 DNA follows: TGTGCCAGCAGCGAGAGTAGTGCCAAAAACATTCAGTACTTC. It yields the protein CASSESSAKNIQYF.

This chain connects TRBV6-5 to TRBJ1-1; no firm D call. The V gene's germline CDR1 is MNHEY and CDR2 SVGAGI. V was pared by 4 bases and J by 4 bases, with 10 bases between. The CDR3 contains 13 residues. In DNA form, the CDR3 reads TGTGCCAGCAGTTCCCTTAGTAGCACTGAAGCTTTCTTT. Its translation is CASSSLSSTEAFF.

J is TRBJ2-1 and V is TRBV19; possible D gene TRBD1, 6 bases. The germline V and J ends were trimmed by 3 bases and 5 bases, with 14 bases remaining between them. Per the germline V gene, CDR1 is LNHDA and CDR2 is SQIVND (reference sequence). This CDR3 has 15 residues. The chain's CDR3 is CASSIEGTSNNEQFF. The CDR3 DNA reads TGTGCCAGTAGTATCGAGGGGACATCAAACAATGAGCAGTTCTTC.

The chain uses TRBV10-1 and TRBJ1-5, with a weak D call TRBD1 (6 bases). Germline V gene sequence: CDR1 WNHNN, CDR2 SYGVQD (reference sequence). The length of the CDR3 is 13 residues. Between the trimmed V and J ends, which lost 6 bases and 2 bases, there was a span of 8 bases. The DNA of the CDR3 is TGCGCCAGCAGGGACAGAGGCAATCAGCCCCAGCATTTT. Translating it yields CASRDRGNQPQHF.

This clone has just a few counts. The V call is TRBV14, the J call TRBJ2-1; 11 positions agree with TRBD2. This CDR3 spans 13 amino acids. Trimming at V came to 8 bases and at J to 9 bases, leaving 6 bases not matched to a gene. CDR1 SGHDN and CDR2 FVKESK come from the germline V gene. CDR3 bases: TGTGCCAGCTCTAGCGGGAGGCTTCGTGAGCAGTTCTTC. It is translated as CASSSGRLREQFF.

V and J are TRBV19 and TRBJ1-5, with TRBD1 identical over 9 bases. From germline, CDR1 is LNHDA and CDR2 SQIVND (reference sequence). This CDR3 is 13 amino acids long. V was clipped by 3 bases and J by 7 bases; unmatched bases: 1. The CDR3 DNA reads as TGTGCCAGTAGTATCGACAGGGGGCAGCCCCAGCATTTT. The encoded protein is CASSIDRGQPQHF.

The chain couples TRBV5-1 to TRBJ2-5, with 10 bases lining up with TRBD2. After removal of 1 base from V and 1 base from J, the junction contained 7 bases not matched to a gene. Germline V gives CDR1 SGHRS, CDR2 YFSETQ. The CDR3 extends over 17 amino acids. The CDR3 here is CASSLRIAGGTQETQYF. In DNA, the CDR3 is TGCGCCAGCAGCTTGAGAATAGCGGGAGGAACCCAAGAGACCCAGTACTTC.

The rearrangement links TRBV7-3 to TRBJ1-1; TRBD1 might be the D (5 bases). Trimming pared 5 bases from V and 0 bases from J, leaving 13 bases between. Germline CDR1 is SGHTA and CDR2 is FQGTGA. The CDR3 is 15 amino acids. The CDR3 here is CASSPAGGVNTEAFF. The DNA of the CDR3 is TGTGCCAGCAGCCCCGCGGGGGGGGTGAACACTGAAGCTTTCTTT.

The chain couples TRBV28 to TRBJ1-1, with D perhaps matching TRBD1 (5 bases). Germline V gives CDR1 MDHEN, CDR2 SYDVKM. The CDR3 contains 11 residues. V was shortened by 8 bases and J by 12 bases, with 16 bases between the two germline ends. The CDR3 sequence: CASVSSGQSFF. The CDR3 bases are TGTGCCAGCGTATCGTCAGGGCAGTCTTTCTTT.

The V and J genes are TRBV28 and TRBJ1-2; D unresolved. With 1 base removed from V and 7 bases from J, the gap between germline ends came to 16 bases. From germline, CDR1 is MDHEN and CDR2 SYDVKM. This CDR3 has 15 residues. The CDR3 sequence: CASSLLGVHQRGYTF. Here the CDR3 DNA reads TGTGCCAGCAGTTTATTAGGCGTACACCAGCGTGGCTACACCTTC.

The chain links TRBV6-5 to TRBJ1-2; 9 bases align to TRBD1. Looked up from germline, CDR1 is MNHEY and CDR2 is SVGAGI. This CDR3 is 14 amino acids long. With V trimmed by 7 bases and J by 4 bases, 7 bases remained unmatched. The CDR3 region is CASNPGQGIYGYTF. The CDR3, as DNA: TGTGCCAGCAACCCGGGACAGGGCATCTATGGCTACACCTTC.

This sequence joins TRBV5-6 and TRBJ2-1; D perhaps matches TRBD1 (5 bases). The V end lost 0 bases, the J end lost 4 bases, and 14 bases lay between the germline ends. This CDR3 comprises 16 residues. Germline V gene lookup returns CDR1 SGHDT and CDR2 YYEEEE. CDR3 coding DNA: TGTGCCAGCAGCTTGGAGGGGCTTCTACCTTACAATGAGCAGTTCTTC. Its translation: CASSLEGLLPYNEQFF. Full variable domain (remainder filled in from reference TRBV5-6 and TRBJ2-1): DAGVTQSPTHLIKTRGQQVTLRCSPKSGHDTVSWYQQALGQGPQFIFQYYEEEERQRGNFPDRFSGHQFPNYSSELNVNALLLGDSALYLCASSLEGLLPYNEQFFGPGTRLTVL.

V usage is TRBV7-2 and J usage is TRBJ1-2, with 8 bases aligning to TRBD1. The V gene's germline CDR1 is SGHTA and CDR2 FQGNSA. Trimming at V came to 5 bases and at J to 5 bases, leaving 16 bases not matched to a gene. CDR3 length: 17 residues. The CDR3 loop is CASSARTGPILSYGYTF. Here the CDR3 DNA reads TGTGCCAGCAGCGCTCGGACAGGGCCGATTTTAAGTTATGGCTACACCTTC.